The sequence of this TCR beta chain was determined in a study of T cell responses to AZD1222 COVID-19 vaccine. Notes on the study in general: Of the AZD1222 recipients, only 5 to 7 were seropositive at baseline.

Germline V gene lookup returns CDR1 SGDLS and CDR2 YYNGEE. V lost 0 bases to trimming and J lost 0 bases, with 7 bases between them. This CDR3 is built from 15 residues. Clones were sequenced by immunoSEQ multiplex PCR, and TCRdb holds only the in-frame ones, with some missing. The sample contains approximately 150,000 clones, approximately 88% of which appear only once. On this clone: Its cognate antigen is unknown.

Sequenced here: peripheral blood, sampled on day 0 of AZD1222 vaccination. The clonotype originates from an adult in good health. This chain links TRBV9 with TRBJ2-1; unclear D gene. The CDR3, as DNA: TGTGCCAGCAGCGTAGACGAGGCCTCCTACAATGAGCAGTTCTTC. Its translation is CASSVDEASYNEQFF.